Listed below are T cell receptor beta chains from one sample, sequenced in a study of cytomegalovirus exposure and HLA in healthy donors. Sequencing was performed with immunoSEQ multiplex PCR; in TCRdb, only in-frame clones are kept and a portion is missing. The table lists 250,000 to 300,000 clones, approximately 84% of them singletons. The specimen sequenced was PBMCs. Receptors were obtained from a woman between 40 and 50 years old in good health and CMV-seropositive. CDR3s include the opening cysteine and the closing phenylalanine or tryptophan. The D gene is left open where the match is weak. A clone size is listed for some rows: how often the clone was seen (once, few, many), or a class if it is expanded.

v_gene: TRBV25-1; d_gene: TRBD2; j_gene: TRBJ2-1; abundance: few; CDR3aa: CASSRTSGSAEQFF; CDR3nt: TGTGCCAGCAGCAGGACTAGCGGGAGCGCTGAGCAGTTCTTC
v_gene: TRBV5-1; d_gene: NA; j_gene: TRBJ2-5; abundance: NA; CDR3aa: CASSFLETQYF; CDR3nt: TGCGCCAGCAGCTTCCTGGAGACCCAGTACTTC
v_gene: TRBV4-3; d_gene: NA; j_gene: TRBJ2-7; abundance: NA; CDR3aa: CASSQEVSYEQYF; CDR3nt: TGCGCCAGCAGCCAAGAGGTCAGTTACGAGCAGTACTTC
v_gene: TRBV28; d_gene: NA; j_gene: TRBJ2-2; abundance: NA; CDR3aa: CASSLFRVTGELFF; CDR3nt: TGTGCCAGCAGTTTATTCAGGGTAACCGGGGAGCTGTTTTTT
v_gene: TRBV7-2; d_gene: NA; j_gene: TRBJ1-1; abundance: NA; CDR3aa: CASGTRTEAFF; CDR3nt: TGTGCCAGCGGCACGCGGACTGAAGCTTTCTTT
v_gene: TRBV9; d_gene: TRBD2; j_gene: TRBJ2-1; abundance: NA; CDR3aa: CASSPGTSYLEQFF; CDR3nt: TGTGCCAGCAGCCCCGGGACTAGCTATCTTGAGCAGTTCTTC
v_gene: TRBV4-2; d_gene: NA; j_gene: TRBJ2-5; abundance: NA; CDR3aa: CASSPAGEGETQYF; CDR3nt: TGTGCCAGCAGCCCGGCCGGGGAAGGAGAGACCCAGTACTTC
v_gene: TRBV21-1; d_gene: NA; j_gene: TRBJ2-4; abundance: NA; CDR3aa: CASSKYGTGRSKNIQYF; CDR3nt: TGTGCCAGCAGCAAATACGGGACAGGGAGGTCCAAAAACATTCAGTACTTC
v_gene: TRBV28; d_gene: TRBD2; j_gene: TRBJ2-2; abundance: NA; CDR3aa: CASSLAGVYTGELFF; CDR3nt: TGTGCCAGCAGTTTGGCGGGAGTATACACCGGGGAGCTGTTTTTT
v_gene: TRBV5-8; d_gene: TRBD1; j_gene: TRBJ1-5; abundance: NA; CDR3aa: CASSSTGIQPQHF; CDR3nt: TGTGCCAGCAGCTCGACAGGGATTCAGCCCCAGCATTTT